A single sample is the source of the 26 T cell receptor beta chains below, sequenced in a study of monozygotic twins with inflammatory bowel disease (dated by TCRdb to the late 2010s). Library generation was performed with 5' RACE. The reads were generated on an Illumina HiSeq 2500. After reprocessing by TCRdb, each CDR3 protein sequence is one entry, and no DNA is given. This sample's table carries around 380,000 distinct CDR3 sequences. Clones ranked in the top ten supply 2% to 3% of the sample. What was sequenced was blood. The origin of the receptors is a human donor with ulcerative colitis or Crohn's disease, or a healthy co-twin of an affected twin (not recorded which).

The chain couples TRBV7-2 to TRBJ1-4. The CDR3 is 16 residues long. From germline, CDR1 is SGHTA and CDR2 FQGNSA. CDR3 protein: CASSFGQLRTNEKLFF. Full variable domain (remainder filled in from reference TRBV7-2 and TRBJ1-4): GAGVSQSPSNKVTEKGKDVELRCDPISGHTALYWYRQSLGQGLEFLIYFQGNSAPDKSGLPSDRFSAERTGGSVSTLTIQRTQQEDSAVYLCASSFGQLRTNEKLFFGSGTQLSVL.

The V and J genes are TRBV29-1 and TRBJ2-4; TCRdb reports TRBD1, a call that lacks DNA to check it against. The CDR3 has 13 amino acids. The germline gives CDR1 SQVTM, CDR2 ANQGSEA. This CDR3 is CSVVGGTKNIQYF. Complete variable domain (other parts from reference TRBV29-1 and TRBJ2-4): SAVISQKPSRDICQRGTSLTIQCQVDSQVTMMFWYRQQPGQSLTLIATANQGSEATYESGFVIDKFPISRPNLTFSTLTVSNMSPEDSSIYLCSVVGGTKNIQYFGAGTRLSVL.

This sequence joins TRBV20-1 and TRBJ2-2; TCRdb indicates TRBD2, and absent DNA this call remains unverified. The germline V gene encodes CDR1 DFQATT and CDR2 SNEGSKA (reference sequence). The CDR3 covers 13 residues. The CDR3 here is CSAPWTSGRELFF.

The V and J genes are TRBV18 and TRBJ2-3. The CDR3 is 13 amino acids. Germline-derived CDR1 and CDR2 are KGHSH and LQKENI. The CDR3 sequence is CASSPTLTDTQYF.

The chain employs TRBV18 and TRBJ1-2; TCRdb reports TRBD1, a call that lacks DNA to check it against. This CDR3 contains 16 residues. CDR1 and CDR2 (germline): KGHSH, LQKENI. This CDR3 is CASSPDGQGRGYGYTF.

The chain couples TRBV30 to TRBJ1-1; TCRdb indicates TRBD1, and absent DNA this call remains unverified. The V gene's germline CDR1 is GTSNPN and CDR2 SVGIG (reference sequence). This CDR3 region has 16 residues. This CDR3 reads CAWSSQQGAGYTEAFF.

CDR3 residues: CASSLWEYQETQYF. The chain joins TRBV7-9 to TRBJ2-5. The CDR3 sequence is 14 residues long. The germline CDR1 and CDR2 sequences are SEHNR and FQNEAQ (reference sequence).

This CDR3 reads CASSQRLAGGRETQYF. The genes are TRBV4-3 and TRBJ2-5; TCRdb indicates TRBD2, and absent DNA this call remains unverified. Germline assignment: CDR1 LGHNA and CDR2 YSLEER. The CDR3 extends over 16 amino acids.

V and J are TRBV30 and TRBJ2-1; TCRdb's assignment of TRBD2 cannot be checked, as there is no DNA. CDR1 is GTSNPN, CDR2 SVGIG, per germline (reference sequence). The CDR3 runs 13 residues. The CDR3 protein is CAWSVRPGDEQFF.

This chain uses TRBV10-3 with TRBJ2-1; no DNA is available, so the TRBD2 call from TCRdb remains unchecked. CDR3 size: 15 residues. The germline CDR1 and CDR2 sequences are ENHRY and SYGVKD. CDR3: CAISGTSGNGGEQFF.

The chain combines TRBV10-3 with TRBJ2-2. Germline CDR1 reads ENHRY; CDR2 reads SYGVKD. The CDR3 extends over 13 amino acids. The CDR3 loop reads CAIRRQTTGELFF.

The CDR3 sequence is CASSSTGAGTEAFF. The J gene is TRBJ1-1, the V gene TRBV3-1; the TCRdb call, TRBD1, lacks DNA for checking. From germline, CDR1 is LGHDT and CDR2 YNNKEL (reference sequence). The CDR3 is made up of 14 amino acids.

The chain joins TRBV5-1 to TRBJ1-4. The CDR3 has 13 residues. Per the germline V gene, CDR1 is SGHRS and CDR2 is YFSETQ. This CDR3 is CASSFATSEKLFF.

This rearrangement joins TRBV5-1 to TRBJ1-1; TCRdb selects TRBD1, and the lack of DNA leaves this call unchecked. In germline, CDR1 is SGHRS, CDR2 YFSETQ. The CDR3 covers 14 residues. This CDR3 is CASSSGQFLTEAFF.

The chain links TRBV5-1 to TRBJ2-5; TCRdb's assignment of TRBD2 cannot be checked, as there is no DNA. From germline, CDR1 is SGHRS and CDR2 YFSETQ. The CDR3 totals 15 residues. CDR3 amino acids: CASSLEGGGEETQYF. Together with reference TRBV5-1 and TRBJ2-5, the CDR3 gives the full variable domain: KAGVTQTPRYLIKTRGQQVTLSCSPISGHRSVSWYQQTPGQGLQFLFEYFSETQRNKGNFPGRFSGRQFSNSRSEMNVSTLELGDSALYLCASSLEGGGEETQYFGPGTRLLVL.

This sequence joins TRBV7-3 and TRBJ2-5. This CDR3 comprises 14 residues. The germline gives CDR1 SGHTA, CDR2 FQGTGA. The CDR3 is CASRNLGSQETQYF.

V usage is TRBV20-1 and J usage is TRBJ2-1; TCRdb's D gene call, TRBD1, goes unchecked for lack of DNA. The CDR3 sequence is 15 residues long. CDR1 is DFQATT, CDR2 SNEGSKA, per germline (reference sequence). The CDR3 reads CSARDWDRGVVEQFF.

The chain uses TRBV20-1 and TRBJ2-1. The CDR3 is made up of 11 amino acids. The germline CDR1 and CDR2 sequences are DFQATT and SNEGSKA (reference sequence). CDR3 region: CSARTNKEQFF.

The chain couples TRBV7-2 to TRBJ2-4; TCRdb picks TRBD2, but there is no DNA to check that call. CDR1 is SGHTA, CDR2 FQGNSA, per germline. The CDR3 extends over 15 amino acids. CDR3 sequence reads: CASSSTRRDKNIQYF.

This chain joins TRBV28 and TRBJ2-1; TCRdb's D call, TRBD2, is unchecked because there is no DNA. CDR3 size: 15 residues. The germline V gene has CDR1 MDHEN and CDR2 SYDVKM. CDR3 loop: CASSSPLGLAGNPFF. Full variable domain (outside the CDR3, taken from reference TRBV28 and TRBJ2-1): DVKVTQSSRYLVKRTGEKVFLECVQDMDHENMFWYRQDPGLGLRLIYFSYDVKMKEKGDIPEGYSVSREKKERFSLILESASTNQTSMYLCASSSPLGLAGNPFFGPGTRLTVL.

The V and J genes are TRBV9 and TRBJ2-7; TCRdb names TRBD2, which stays unverified in the absence of DNA. This CDR3 has 14 amino acids. In germline, CDR1 is SGDLS, CDR2 YYNGEE. The CDR3: CASSGGLAGNEQYF.

V is TRBV9 and J is TRBJ2-3; the TRBD2 assignment by TCRdb is unverifiable without DNA. The CDR3 consists of 16 residues. Germline V gene sequence: CDR1 SGDLS, CDR2 YYNGEE. The CDR3: CASSVRAGGYTDTQYF.

The chain links TRBV18 to TRBJ2-2; TCRdb returns TRBD2, unconfirmable since there is no DNA. This CDR3 comprises 15 residues. Germline V gene sequence: CDR1 KGHSH, CDR2 LQKENI. This CDR3 reads CASSPLAGPTGELFF.

The CDR3 loop reads CSASSRGLETQYF. J is TRBJ2-5 and V is TRBV20-1; TCRdb returns TRBD2, unconfirmable since there is no DNA. Looked up from germline, CDR1 is DFQATT and CDR2 is SNEGSKA (reference sequence). The length of the CDR3 is 13 residues.

The V call is TRBV6-5, the J call TRBJ1-5; TCRdb reports TRBD1, a call that lacks DNA to check it against. This CDR3 contains 18 residues. Per germline, CDR1 MNHEY and CDR2 SVGAGI. CDR3 region: CASRTTRDRVSSNQPQHF.

The chain is built from TRBV10-3 and TRBJ2-1; the D call of TRBD2 rests on TCRdb alone, since no DNA is present to check it. The CDR3 loop spans 13 amino acids. Germline CDR1 is ENHRY and CDR2 is SYGVKD. CDR3 loop: CAISDEGYNEQFF.